Included here is one T cell receptor beta chain sequence, with context. This receptor's antigen is unknown. There are no base qualities to consult, and no much larger clone falls within one base. Each collaborating institution followed its own protocols to collect whole blood in K2EDTA tubes. Collaborator samples were shipped for TCRbeta analysis as frozen whole blood, isolated PBMCs, or DNA extracted from either sample type. These data belong to a study of blood T cell repertoires in COVID-19 (dated by TCRdb to between 2020 and 2021). Background on the whole study: Samples covering the acute and convalescent phases of COVID-19 were provided by collaborators in the United States, Italy and Spain. The sample metadata nearly always contained a de-identified subject ID, COVID-19 status, age in years and sex. The repertoires were made available in a free public database intended to serve as a resource for research on the immune response to SARS-CoV-2. The dataset comprised deeply sampled blood TCRbeta repertoires from subjects exposed to, actively infected with, or recovered from COVID-19. The prospective study material was composed of cDNA or gDNA derived from T cells, B-cell-depleted T cells, or PBMCs. Samples were obtained from the ongoing ImmuneRACE study (first 160 participants) and from 950 to 1,500 subjects provided by 6 global collaborators. Where available, HLA class I and class II types were obtained from metadata supplied by the sample provider rather than from assay-based typing.

What the authors observed across the whole study: The amount of clinical and demographic metadata varied by source and participant and was provided uncurated.

The immunoSEQ Assay, a bias-controlled multiplex PCR, was used to amplify TCRbeta CDR3 regions from genomic DNA. From the authors' description of their analysis: The number of nucleated cells in each sample was estimated from the amplification of reference gene primers within the assay. To quantify the absolute abundance of each unique TCRbeta CDR3 rearrangement, sequence reads were collapsed and filtered. For each sample, productive Simpson clonality was calculated as the square root of Simpson's diversity index across productive rearrangements. This is the immuneACCESS table as TCRdb keeps it, with only in-frame sequences that have V and J called. A part of the clones is gone; compared with another copy, unresolved V genes explain less than half, and the rest is unexplained. D and trimming were read from the DNA, whereas the V and J calls and clone size are those reported in that table. The sample data list 85,000 to 100,000 clones, and 90% of these were observed just once. The ten most abundant clones make up about 1.8% of the sample.

Trimming leaves V shorter by 3 bases and J shorter by 7 bases, with the junction holding 3 bases beyond the gene matches. As encoded in the germline V gene (reference sequence), CDR1 is GTSNPN while CDR2 is SVGIG. Taken from cysteine to phenylalanine, the CDR3 has 13 residues. Solely the CDR3 DNA is kept, with 39 bases framed from the first base. The sequence was collected from a man between 60 and 75 years old with acute or convalescent COVID-19. The material sequenced was peripheral blood. The chain links TRBV30 with TRBJ1-6; 7 central bases correspond to TRBD1. The CDR3 protein is CAWRTGWNSPLHF. DNA sequence: TGTGCCTGGAGGACAGGGTGGAATTCACCCCTCCACTTT.